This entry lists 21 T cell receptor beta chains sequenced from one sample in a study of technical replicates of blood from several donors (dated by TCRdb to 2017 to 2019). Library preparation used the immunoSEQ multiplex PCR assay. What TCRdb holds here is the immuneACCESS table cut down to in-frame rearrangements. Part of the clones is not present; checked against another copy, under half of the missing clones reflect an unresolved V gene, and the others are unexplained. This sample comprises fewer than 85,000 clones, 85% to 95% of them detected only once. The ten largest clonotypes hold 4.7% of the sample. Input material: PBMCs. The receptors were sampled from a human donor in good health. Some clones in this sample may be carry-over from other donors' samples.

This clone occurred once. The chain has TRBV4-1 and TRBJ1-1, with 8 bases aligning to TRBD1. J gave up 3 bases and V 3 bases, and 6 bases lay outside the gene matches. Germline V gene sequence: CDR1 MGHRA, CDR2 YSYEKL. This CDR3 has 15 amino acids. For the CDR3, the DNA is TGCGCCAGCAGCCAGGGGGACAGGTTCGACACTGAAGCTTTCTTT. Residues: CASSQGDRFDTEAFF.

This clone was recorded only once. The CDR3 loop is CASSFGTDSSPLHF. The DNA for the CDR3 is TGTGCCAGCAGCTTTGGGACAGACTCCTCACCCCTCCACTTT. This chain connects TRBV7-3 to TRBJ1-6, with 7 bases aligning to TRBD1. V shed 3 bases and J 10 bases; nucleotides not matched to a gene: 6. This CDR3 is built from 14 residues. CDR1 and CDR2 (germline): SGHTA, FQGTGA.

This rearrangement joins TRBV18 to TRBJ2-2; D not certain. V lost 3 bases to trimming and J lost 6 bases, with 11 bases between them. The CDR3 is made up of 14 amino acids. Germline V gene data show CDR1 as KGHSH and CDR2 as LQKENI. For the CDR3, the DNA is TGTGCCAGCTCACCTGATGCAGGTTCCGGGGAGCTGTTTTTT. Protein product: CASSPDAGSGELFF. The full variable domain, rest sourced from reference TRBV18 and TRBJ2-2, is NAGVMQNPRHLVRRRGQEARLRCSPMKGHSHVYWYRQLPEEGLKFMVYLQKENIIDESGMPKERFSAEFPKEGPSILRIQQVVRGDSAAYFCASSPDAGSGELFFGEGSRLTVL.

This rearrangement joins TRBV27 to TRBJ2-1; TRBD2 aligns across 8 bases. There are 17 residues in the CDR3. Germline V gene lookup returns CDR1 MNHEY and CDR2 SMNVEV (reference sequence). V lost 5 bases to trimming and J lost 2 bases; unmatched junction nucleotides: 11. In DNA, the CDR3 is TGTGCCAGCAGTCGCCGAGTGGGTAGCGGGACCTACAATGAGCAGTTCTTC. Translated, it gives CASSRRVGSGTYNEQFF.

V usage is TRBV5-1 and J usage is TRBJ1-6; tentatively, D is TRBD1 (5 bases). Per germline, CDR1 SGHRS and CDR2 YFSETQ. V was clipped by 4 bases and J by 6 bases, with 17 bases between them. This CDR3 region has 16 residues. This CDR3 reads CASSPDKGLSNSPLHF. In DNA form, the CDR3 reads TGCGCCAGCAGCCCGGACAAGGGATTGAGTAATTCACCCCTCCACTTT.

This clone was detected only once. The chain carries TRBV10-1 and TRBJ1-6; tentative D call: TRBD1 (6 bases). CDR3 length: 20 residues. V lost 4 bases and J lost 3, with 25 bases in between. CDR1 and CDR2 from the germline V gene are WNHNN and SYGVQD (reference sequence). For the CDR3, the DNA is TGCGCCAGCAGTGGGGGTCCGGGGGGCAATATCCCCCTCTATAATTCACCCCTCCACTTT. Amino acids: CASSGGPGGNIPLYNSPLHF.

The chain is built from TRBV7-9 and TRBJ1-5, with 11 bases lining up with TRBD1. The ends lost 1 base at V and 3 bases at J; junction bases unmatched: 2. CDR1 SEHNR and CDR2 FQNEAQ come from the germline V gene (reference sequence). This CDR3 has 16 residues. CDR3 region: CASSLGTGGFNQPQHF. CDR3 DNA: TGTGCCAGCAGCTTAGGGACAGGGGGCTTCAATCAGCCCCAGCATTTT.

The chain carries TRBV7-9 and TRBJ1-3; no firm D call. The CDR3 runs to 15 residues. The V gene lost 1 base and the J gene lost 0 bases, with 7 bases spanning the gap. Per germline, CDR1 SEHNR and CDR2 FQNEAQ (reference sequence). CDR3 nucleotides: TGTGCCAGCAGCTTAGTATCCGTCTCTGGAAACACCATATATTTT. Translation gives CASSLVSVSGNTIYF.

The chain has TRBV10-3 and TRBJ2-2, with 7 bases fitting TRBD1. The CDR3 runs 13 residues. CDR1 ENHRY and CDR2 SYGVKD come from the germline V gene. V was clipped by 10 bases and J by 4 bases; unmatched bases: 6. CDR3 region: CATQGDGTGELFF. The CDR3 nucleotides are TGTGCCACCCAGGGGGATGGCACCGGGGAGCTGTTTTTT.

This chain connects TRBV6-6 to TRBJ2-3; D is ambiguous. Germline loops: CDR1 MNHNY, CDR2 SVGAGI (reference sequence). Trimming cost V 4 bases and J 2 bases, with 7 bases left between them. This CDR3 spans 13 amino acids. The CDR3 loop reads CASSFQDTDTQYF. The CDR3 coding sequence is TGTGCCAGCAGTTTCCAGGACACAGATACGCAGTATTTT.

This CDR3 reads CASIWRETEATQYF. In nucleotides, the CDR3 is TGTGCCAGCATATGGCGGGAGACCGAGGCGACCCAGTACTTC. This rearrangement joins TRBV2 to TRBJ2-5, with 7 bases lining up with TRBD2. This CDR3 spans 14 amino acids. Germline loops: CDR1 SNHLY, CDR2 FYNNEI. V lost 7 bases and J lost 7; bases outside the gene matches: 12.

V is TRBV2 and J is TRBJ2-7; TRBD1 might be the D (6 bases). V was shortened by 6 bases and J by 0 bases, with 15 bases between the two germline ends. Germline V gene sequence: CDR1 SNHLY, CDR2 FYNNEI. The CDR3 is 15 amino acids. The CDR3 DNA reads TGTGCCAGCAGGGACATAGGGGGACCCTCCTACGAGCAGTACTTC. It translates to CASRDIGGPSYEQYF.

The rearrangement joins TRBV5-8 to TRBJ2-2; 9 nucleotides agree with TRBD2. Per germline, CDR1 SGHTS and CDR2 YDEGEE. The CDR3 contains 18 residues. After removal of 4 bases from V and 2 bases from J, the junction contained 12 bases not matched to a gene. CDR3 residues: CASSPGLARTRNTGELFF. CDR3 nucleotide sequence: TGTGCCAGCAGCCCAGGACTAGCGAGAACAAGAAACACCGGGGAGCTGTTTTTT.

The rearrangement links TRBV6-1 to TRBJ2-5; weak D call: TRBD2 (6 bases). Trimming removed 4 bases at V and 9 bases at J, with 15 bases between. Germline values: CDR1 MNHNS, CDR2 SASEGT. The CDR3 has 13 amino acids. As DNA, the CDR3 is TGTGCCAGCAGTGCCCGGGACTCCGGTGCCCAGTACTTC. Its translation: CASSARDSGAQYF.

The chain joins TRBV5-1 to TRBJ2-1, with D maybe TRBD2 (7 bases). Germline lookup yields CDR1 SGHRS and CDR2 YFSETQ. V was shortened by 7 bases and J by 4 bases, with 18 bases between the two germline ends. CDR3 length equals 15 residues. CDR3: CASHKGGRSYNEQFF. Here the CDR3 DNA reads TGCGCCAGCCATAAGGGGGGGAGGTCGTACAATGAGCAGTTCTTC.

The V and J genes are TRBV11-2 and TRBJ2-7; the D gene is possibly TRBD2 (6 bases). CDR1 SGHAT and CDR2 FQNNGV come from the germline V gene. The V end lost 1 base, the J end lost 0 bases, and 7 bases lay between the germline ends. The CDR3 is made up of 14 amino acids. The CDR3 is CASSLGTTSYEQYF. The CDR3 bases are TGTGCCAGCAGCTTAGGGACTACCTCCTACGAGCAGTACTTC.

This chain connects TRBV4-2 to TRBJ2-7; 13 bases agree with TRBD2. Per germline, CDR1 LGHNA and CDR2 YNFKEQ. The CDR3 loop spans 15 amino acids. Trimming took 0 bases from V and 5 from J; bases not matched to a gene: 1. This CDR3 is CASSQETSGRNEQYF. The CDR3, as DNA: TGTGCCAGCAGCCAAGAGACTAGCGGGAGGAACGAGCAGTACTTC.

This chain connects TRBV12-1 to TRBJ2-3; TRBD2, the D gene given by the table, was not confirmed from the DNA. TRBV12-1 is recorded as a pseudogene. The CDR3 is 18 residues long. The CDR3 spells CASSYRTSGHLGTDTQYF. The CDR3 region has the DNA TGTGCCAGCAGCTATAGGACTAGCGGGCACCTAGGAACAGATACGCAGTATTTT.

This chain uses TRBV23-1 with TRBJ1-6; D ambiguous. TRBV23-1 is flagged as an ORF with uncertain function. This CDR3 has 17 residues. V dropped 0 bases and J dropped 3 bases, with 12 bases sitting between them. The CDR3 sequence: CASSQSFRGIYNSPLHF. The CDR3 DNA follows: TGCGCCAGCAGTCAATCGTTTCGAGGAATCTATAATTCACCCCTCCACTTT.

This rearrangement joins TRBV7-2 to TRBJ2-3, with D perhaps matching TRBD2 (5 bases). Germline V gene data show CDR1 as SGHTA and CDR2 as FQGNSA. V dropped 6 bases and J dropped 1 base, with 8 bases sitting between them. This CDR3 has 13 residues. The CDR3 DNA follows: TGTGCCAGCAGAGGACTGGGCACAGATACGCAGTATTTT. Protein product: CASRGLGTDTQYF.

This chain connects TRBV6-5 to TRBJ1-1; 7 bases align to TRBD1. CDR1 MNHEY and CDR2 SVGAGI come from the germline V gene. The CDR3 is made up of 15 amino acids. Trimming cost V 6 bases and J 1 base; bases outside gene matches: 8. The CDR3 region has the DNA TGTGCCAGCAGCGATTCCCGGGACAGGAACACTGAAGCTTTCTTT. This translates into CASSDSRDRNTEAFF.